The clone carrying this TCR beta chain was recorded only once. Recruits, aged roughly 18 to 89 years, lived in roughly 22 US areas. Researchers sorted participants into cohorts using their self-reported clinical history. Per the study methods: How many nucleated cells were present was estimated from reference gene primer amplification. The assay was immunoSEQ multiplex PCR, and TCRdb's table has in-frame clones only and misses some. That table supplies the V and J calls and clone size; D and trimming were determined from the DNA. The sample includes just over 300,000 clones, about nine tenths of them seen just once. The sample belongs to a study of blood T cell repertoires in COVID-19. Study-level background: Both acute and convalescent COVID-19 samples were obtained from the United States, Italy and Spain.

Germline loops: CDR1 MDHEN, CDR2 SYDVKM. Trimming cost V 7 bases and J 6 bases; bases outside gene matches: 7. This CDR3 region has 14 residues. Sample: PBMCs or T cells enriched from blood (not recorded which). The clonotype originates from a man aged 25 to 45 who had recovered from COVID-19. V is TRBV28 and J is TRBJ1-4; TRBD1 matches at 8 bases. This chain's CDR3 is CASKRQGWDEKLFF. The CDR3 region has the DNA TGTGCCAGCAAAAGACAGGGGTGGGATGAAAAACTGTTTTTT.